A single sample is the source of the 10 T cell receptor beta chains below, sequenced in a study of blood T cell repertoires in COVID-19. Produced via immunoSEQ multiplex PCR; TCRdb's table is partial and in-frame only. The table records about 98,000 clones, 82% of them present only once. Sequenced: peripheral blood. The receptor set was obtained from a man aged 65-85 years with active or convalescent COVID-19.

The CDR3 sequence is CASDGVGGGNTIYF. The CDR3 DNA is TGTGCCAGCGACGGGGTAGGTGGCGGAAACACCATATATTTT. The V and J genes are TRBV18 and TRBJ1-3, with D hard to call. V was shortened by 8 bases and J by 4 bases, with 15 bases between the two germline ends. There are 14 residues in the CDR3. Looked up from germline, CDR1 is KGHSH and CDR2 is LQKENI.

This clone has just one count. V is TRBV11-3 and J is TRBJ1-1, with 8 bases identical to TRBD1. The CDR3 spans 13 residues. V shed 5 bases, J shed 5 bases, and the junction held 4 bases outside the gene matches. The germline V gene has CDR1 SGHNT and CDR2 YENEEA. CDR3 sequence: CASSQGAGTEAFF. In DNA, the CDR3 is TGTGCCAGCAGCCAGGGGGCAGGAACTGAAGCTTTCTTT. The full variable domain, its missing parts supplied by reference TRBV11-3 and TRBJ1-1, is EAGVVQSPRYKIIEKKQPVAFWCNPISGHNTLYWYLQNLGQGPELLIRYENEEAVDDSQLPKDRFSAERLKGVDSTLKIQPAELGDSAVYLCASSQGAGTEAFFGQGTRLTVV.

V is TRBV14 and J is TRBJ1-2; no clear D gene. The germline gives CDR1 SGHDN, CDR2 FVKESK. The CDR3 totals 15 residues. Trimming cost V 0 bases and J 8 bases, with 16 bases left between them. The CDR3 region has the DNA TGTGCCAGCAGCCAAGATCTGGGCAGCTATGGGGGCTACACCTTC. It yields the protein CASSQDLGSYGGYTF.

The chain couples TRBV30 to TRBJ2-7; 12 nucleotides match TRBD2. The CDR3 covers 17 residues. The V gene end was trimmed by 0 bases and the J gene end by 6 bases; junction bases not matched to a gene: 12. The germline V gene encodes CDR1 GTSNPN and CDR2 SVGIG (reference sequence). CDR3 in DNA: TGTGCCTGGAGTGTACGTAGACTAGCGGGGGAGTCCACCGAGCAGTACTTC. Protein sequence: CAWSVRRLAGESTEQYF.

The rearrangement joins TRBV7-9 to TRBJ2-1; TRBD2 matches at 13 bases. There are 16 residues in the CDR3. Germline V CDR1 and CDR2: SEHNR, FQNEAQ (reference sequence). Trimming at V came to 3 bases and at J to 5 bases, leaving 4 bases not matched to a gene. CDR3 DNA sequence: TGTGCCAGCAGCTTTACGGGACTAGCGGGAAACAATGAGCAGTTCTTC. The encoded protein is CASSFTGLAGNNEQFF.

The rearrangement links TRBV11-2 to TRBJ2-5; 7 bases are a match to TRBD2. CDR1 is SGHAT, CDR2 FQNNGV, per germline. The CDR3 spans 13 residues. J gave up 5 bases and V 7 bases, and 7 bases lay outside the gene matches. The CDR3 DNA is TGTGCCAGCACCCGGGGGGACCCCGAGACCCAGTACTTC. This translates into CASTRGDPETQYF.

The V gene is TRBV10-1, the J gene TRBJ2-2; 12 bases are a match to TRBD1. J lost 5 bases, V lost 2 bases, and 6 bases had no gene match. The CDR3 is made up of 17 amino acids. CDR1 is WNHNN, CDR2 SYGVQD, per germline (reference sequence). The CDR3 nucleotides read TGCGCCAGCAGTGAGCCGGGACAGGGGGCGAGAACCGGGGAGCTGTTTTTT. Translation gives CASSEPGQGARTGELFF.

V gene TRBV19 combines with J gene TRBJ1-5; TRBD1 is a possible D gene (5 bases). Deletions cut 11 bases from V and 6 bases from J, with 17 bases between. The germline V gene encodes CDR1 LNHDA and CDR2 SQIVND (reference sequence). The CDR3 runs 13 residues. The CDR3 DNA follows: TGTGCCGCGACAGCAGAGGTTGGTCAGCCCCAGCATTTT. Residues: CAATAEVGQPQHF.

This chain links TRBV11-3 with TRBJ2-4; maybe TRBD2 (6 bases). Germline-derived CDR1 and CDR2 are SGHNT and YENEEA. V gave up 1 base and J gave up 0 bases, with 7 bases separating them. The CDR3 spans 15 residues. Here the CDR3 reads CASSLGEVAKNIQYF. The DNA for the CDR3 is TGTGCCAGCAGCTTAGGGGAGGTAGCCAAAAACATTCAGTACTTC. Drawing the rest from reference TRBV11-3 and TRBJ2-4, the complete variable domain is EAGVVQSPRYKIIEKKQPVAFWCNPISGHNTLYWYLQNLGQGPELLIRYENEEAVDDSQLPKDRFSAERLKGVDSTLKIQPAELGDSAVYLCASSLGEVAKNIQYFGAGTRLSVL.

The chain uses TRBV6-1 and TRBJ1-1; D might be TRBD1 (6 bases). Per the germline V gene, CDR1 is MNHNS and CDR2 is SASEGT. The CDR3 sequence is 15 residues long. Trimming shortened V by 1 base and J by 6 bases, and 15 bases separated the two germline ends. Here the CDR3 DNA reads TGTGCCAGCAGTGAAGACGCCAGGGGAAAGGCTGAAGCTTTCTTT. Translating it yields CASSEDARGKAEAFF.